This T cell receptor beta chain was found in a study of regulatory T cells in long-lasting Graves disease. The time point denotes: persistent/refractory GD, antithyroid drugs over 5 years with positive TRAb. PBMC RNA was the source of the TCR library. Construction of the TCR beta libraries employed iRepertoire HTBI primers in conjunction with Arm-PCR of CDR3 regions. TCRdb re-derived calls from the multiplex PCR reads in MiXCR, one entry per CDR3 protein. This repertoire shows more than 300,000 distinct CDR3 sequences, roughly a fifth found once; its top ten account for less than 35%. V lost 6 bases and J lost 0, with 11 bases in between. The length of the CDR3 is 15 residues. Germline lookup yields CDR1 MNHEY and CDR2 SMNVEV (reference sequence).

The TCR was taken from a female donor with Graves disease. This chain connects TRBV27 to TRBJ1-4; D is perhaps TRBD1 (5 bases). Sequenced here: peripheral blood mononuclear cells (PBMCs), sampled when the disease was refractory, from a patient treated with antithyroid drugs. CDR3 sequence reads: CASRPRGATNEKLFF. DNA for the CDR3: TGTGCCAGCAGGCCTCGGGGGGCAACTAATGAAAAACTGTTTTTT.